Sequencing of this T cell receptor (beta chain) was carried out in a study of PD-L1 blockade in urothelial cancer. Measured with immunoSEQ multiplex PCR; TCRdb has only the in-frame clones, and not every one. The sample carries around 80,000 clones, 75% to 95% recorded once. CDR1 and CDR2 from the germline V gene are SGHVS and FQNEAQ. This CDR3 has 14 amino acids. The V and J ends lost 4 bases and 4 bases, in that order; junction bases with no gene match: 3. Time point of the sample: peripheral blood 6 weeks after treatment start. This TCR was recovered from a woman older than 75 with urothelial cancer. Sequences were derived from PBMCs, sampled around atezolizumab (anti-PD-L1) treatment. V and J are TRBV7-8 and TRBJ2-1, with 8 bases fitting TRBD1. CDR3 bases: TGTGCCAGCAGCTGGGACAGGAATTACAATGAGCAGTTCTTC. It encodes CASSWDRNYNEQFF.